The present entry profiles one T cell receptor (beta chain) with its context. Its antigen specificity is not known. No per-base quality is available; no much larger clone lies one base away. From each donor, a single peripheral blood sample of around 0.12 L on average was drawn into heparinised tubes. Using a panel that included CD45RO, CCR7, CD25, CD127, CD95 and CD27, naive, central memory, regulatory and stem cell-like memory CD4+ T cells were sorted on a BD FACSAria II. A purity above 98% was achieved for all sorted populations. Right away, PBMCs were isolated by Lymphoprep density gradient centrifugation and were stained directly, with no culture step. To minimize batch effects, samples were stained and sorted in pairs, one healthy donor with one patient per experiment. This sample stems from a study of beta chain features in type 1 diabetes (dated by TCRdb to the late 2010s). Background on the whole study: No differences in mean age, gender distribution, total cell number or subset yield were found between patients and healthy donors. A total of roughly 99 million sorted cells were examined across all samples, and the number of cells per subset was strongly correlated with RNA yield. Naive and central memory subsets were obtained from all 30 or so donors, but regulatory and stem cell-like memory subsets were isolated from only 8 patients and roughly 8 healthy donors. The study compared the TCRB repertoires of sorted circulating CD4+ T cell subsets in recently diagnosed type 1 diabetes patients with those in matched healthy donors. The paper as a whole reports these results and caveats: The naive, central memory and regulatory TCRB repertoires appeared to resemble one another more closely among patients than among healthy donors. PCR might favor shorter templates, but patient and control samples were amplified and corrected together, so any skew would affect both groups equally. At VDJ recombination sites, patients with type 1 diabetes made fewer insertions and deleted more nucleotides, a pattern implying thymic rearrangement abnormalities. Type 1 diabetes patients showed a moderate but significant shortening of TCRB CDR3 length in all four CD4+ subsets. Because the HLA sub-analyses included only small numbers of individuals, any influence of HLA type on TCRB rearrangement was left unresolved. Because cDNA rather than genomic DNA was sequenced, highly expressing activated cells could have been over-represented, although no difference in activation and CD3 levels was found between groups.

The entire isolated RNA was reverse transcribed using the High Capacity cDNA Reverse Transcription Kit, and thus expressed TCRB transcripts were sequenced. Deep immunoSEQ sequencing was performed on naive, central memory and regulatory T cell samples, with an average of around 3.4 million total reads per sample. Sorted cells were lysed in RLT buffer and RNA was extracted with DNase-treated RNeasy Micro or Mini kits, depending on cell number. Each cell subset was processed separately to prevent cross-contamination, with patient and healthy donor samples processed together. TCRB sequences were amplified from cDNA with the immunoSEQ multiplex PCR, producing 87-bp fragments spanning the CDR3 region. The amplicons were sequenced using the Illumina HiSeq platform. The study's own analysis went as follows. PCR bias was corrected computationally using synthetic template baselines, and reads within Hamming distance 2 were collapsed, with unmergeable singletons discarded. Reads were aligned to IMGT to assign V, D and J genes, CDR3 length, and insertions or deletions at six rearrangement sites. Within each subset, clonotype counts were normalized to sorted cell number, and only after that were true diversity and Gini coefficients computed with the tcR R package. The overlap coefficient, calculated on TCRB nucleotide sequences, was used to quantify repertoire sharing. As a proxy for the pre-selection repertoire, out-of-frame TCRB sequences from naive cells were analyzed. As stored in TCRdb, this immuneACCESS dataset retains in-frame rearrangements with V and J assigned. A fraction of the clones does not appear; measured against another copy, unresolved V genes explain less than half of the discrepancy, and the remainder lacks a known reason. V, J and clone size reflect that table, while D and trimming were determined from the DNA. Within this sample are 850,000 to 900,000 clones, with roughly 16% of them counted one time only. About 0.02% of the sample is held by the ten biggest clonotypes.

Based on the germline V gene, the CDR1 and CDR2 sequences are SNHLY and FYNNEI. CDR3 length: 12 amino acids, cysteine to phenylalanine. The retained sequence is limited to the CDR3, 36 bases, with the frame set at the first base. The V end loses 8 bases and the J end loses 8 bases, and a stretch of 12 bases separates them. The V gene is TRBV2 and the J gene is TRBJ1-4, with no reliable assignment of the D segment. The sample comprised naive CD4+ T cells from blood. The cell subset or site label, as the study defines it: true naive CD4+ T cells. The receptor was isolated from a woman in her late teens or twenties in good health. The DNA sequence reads TGTGCCAGCGGGCGGGGTTGGGAAAAACTGTTTTTT. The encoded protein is CASGRGWEKLFF. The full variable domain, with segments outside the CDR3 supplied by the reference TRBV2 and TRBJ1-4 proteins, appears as EPEVTQTPSHQVTQMGQEVILRCVPISNHLYFYWYRQILGQKVEFLVSFYNNEISEKSEIFDDQFSVERPDGSNFTLKIRSTKLEDSAMYFCASGRGWEKLFFGSGTQLSVL.